This T cell receptor (beta chain) was sequenced in a study of T cells in Graves' hyperthyroidism and ophthalmopathy. For the study at large: Peripheral blood collection took place at initial diagnosis, before any treatment.

Study-wide points: With a median lead of approximately 6 months before onset, the model predicted ophthalmopathy.

The study excluded patients with uncontrolled infection, other autoimmune disease, pregnancy or lactation. The authors obtained PBMCs from over 7.5 ml of fresh peripheral blood. Regarding this clonotype: Its cognate antigen is unknown.

RNA transcripts served as the template for amplifying TCR beta CDR3 regions. The HTBI primer set drove a first-round RT-PCR of the TCR CDR3. TCRdb ran MiXCR on the multiplex PCR reads and lists one entry per CDR3 protein. This table has under 300,000 distinct CDR3 sequences, more than 12% appearing once. The origin of this receptor is a woman aged 40 to 50 with Graves' hyperthyroidism that later progressed to Graves' ophthalmopathy. What was sequenced was blood.

The CDR3: CSALHRDRVGKLFF. Written as DNA, the CDR3 is TGCAGTGCCTTGCACCGGGACAGGGTGGGAAAACTGTTTTTT. This chain connects TRBV20-1 to TRBJ1-4, with 9 nucleotides matching TRBD1. Trimming removed 6 bases from V and 10 bases from J; junction bases left unmatched: 12. Germline V gene lookup returns CDR1 DFQATT and CDR2 SNEGSKA (reference sequence). This CDR3 has 14 amino acids.